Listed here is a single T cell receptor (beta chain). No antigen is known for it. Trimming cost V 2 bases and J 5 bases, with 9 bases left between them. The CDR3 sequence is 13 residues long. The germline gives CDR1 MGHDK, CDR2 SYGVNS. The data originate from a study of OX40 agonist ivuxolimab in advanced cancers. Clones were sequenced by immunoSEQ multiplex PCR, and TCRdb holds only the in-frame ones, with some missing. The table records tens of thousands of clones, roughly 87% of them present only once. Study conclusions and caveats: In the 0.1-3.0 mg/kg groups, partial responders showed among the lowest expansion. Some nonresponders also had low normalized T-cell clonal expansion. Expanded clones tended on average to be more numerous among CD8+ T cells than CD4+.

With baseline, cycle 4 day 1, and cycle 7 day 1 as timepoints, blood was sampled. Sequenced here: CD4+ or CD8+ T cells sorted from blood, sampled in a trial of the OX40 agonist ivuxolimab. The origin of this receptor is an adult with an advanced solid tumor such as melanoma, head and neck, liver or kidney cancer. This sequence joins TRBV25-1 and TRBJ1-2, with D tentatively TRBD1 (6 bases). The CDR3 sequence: CASSEITGYGYTF. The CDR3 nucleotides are TGTGCCAGCAGTGAAATTACAGGGTATGGCTACACCTTC.